These T cell receptor beta chains were read from a single sample in a study of blood T cell repertoires in COVID-19. Libraries were prepared by immunoSEQ multiplex PCR; TCRdb keeps only in-frame clonotypes and omits some of them. The sample holds 200,000 to 250,000 clones; about 91% are singletons and the top ten take 5% to 6.5%. The sequencing input was peripheral blood. The receptors come from a woman aged 25 to 39 with COVID-19, enrolled during active disease. Both conserved end residues are part of each CDR3. Fields, in order: clone size, V gene, D gene, J gene, CDR3 protein, CDR3 DNA. A D gene is named only where the DNA matches it firmly. Clone size appears in some rows only: once, few, many, or a class for an expanded clone.

.	TRBV7-6	.	TRBJ2-3	CASSRPRPRGTQYF	TGTGCCAGCAGCCGGCCCCGGCCCCGGGGTACGCAGTATTTT
.	TRBV27	.	TRBJ2-3	CASSFQGRGTDTQYF	TGTGCCAGCAGTTTCCAGGGACGGGGGACAGATACGCAGTATTTT
.	TRBV2	.	TRBJ1-4	CASSVNRVNEKLFF	TGTGCCAGCAGTGTCAACAGGGTTAATGAAAAACTGTTTTTT
few	TRBV9	.	TRBJ1-3	CASSVGGDGNTIYF	TGTGCCAGCAGCGTAGGGGGCGATGGAAACACCATATATTTT
many	TRBV7-9	.	TRBJ1-2	CASSSGGLGYGYTF	TGTGCCAGCAGCTCCGGTGGGCTCGGCTATGGCTACACCTTC
once	TRBV29-1	TRBD1	TRBJ1-1	CSVYRDSELEAFF	TGCAGCGTTTACCGGGACAGTGAACTAGAAGCTTTCTTT
.	TRBV9	TRBD1	TRBJ2-2	CASSAGTGGNTGELFF	TGTGCCAGCAGCGCCGGAACAGGGGGGAACACCGGGGAGCTGTTTTTT
once	TRBV6-2/TRBV6-3	.	TRBJ1-5	CASSYPLGGPLNQPQHF	TGTGCCAGCAGTTACCCTTTGGGTGGGCCCCTCAATCAGCCCCAGCATTTT
once	TRBV10-2	TRBD2	TRBJ2-1	CASRGGNEQFF	TGCGCCAGCAGGGGGGGGAATGAGCAGTTCTTC
once	TRBV5-6	TRBD1	TRBJ1-4	CASSLGTVNEKLFF	TGTGCCAGCAGCCTTGGGACAGTTAATGAAAAACTGTTTTTT
.	TRBV6-5	TRBD2	TRBJ2-5	CASSYRLAGGQETQYF	TGTGCCAGCAGTTACCGGCTAGCGGGGGGACAAGAGACCCAGTACTTC
.	TRBV11-2	TRBD2	TRBJ2-3	CASSLGGGVTDTQYF	TGTGCCAGCAGCTTAGGCGGGGGAGTTACAGATACGCAGTATTTT
.	TRBV7-2	.	TRBJ1-2	CASSLAGTRNYGYTF	TGTGCCAGCAGCTTAGCAGGTACGAGGAACTATGGCTACACCTTC
.	TRBV5-1	.	TRBJ1-4	CASSLTAVNEKLFF	TGCGCCAGCAGCTTGACAGCTGTTAATGAAAAACTGTTTTTT
.	TRBV7-2	.	TRBJ2-3	CASSQNRDKWDTQYF	TGTGCCAGCAGCCAAAACCGGGACAAATGGGATACGCAGTATTTT
.	TRBV7-2	TRBD2	TRBJ2-3	CASSSLAGGATDTQYF	TGTGCCAGCAGCTCTTTAGCGGGAGGTGCCACAGATACGCAGTATTTT
.	TRBV7-9	.	TRBJ1-1	CASTLMGSEAFF	TGTGCCAGCACCTTAATGGGGAGCGAAGCTTTCTTT
.	TRBV27	.	TRBJ1-1	CASSIWGGTEAFF	TGTGCCAGCAGCATTTGGGGGGGAACTGAAGCTTTCTTT
once	TRBV4-2	.	TRBJ2-3	CASSQDRGGTDTQYF	TGTGCCAGCAGCCAAGATAGGGGGGGCACGGATACGCAGTATTTT
.	TRBV5-1	.	TRBJ1-1	CASSIQSAGMNTEAFF	TGCGCCAGCAGCATCCAGTCCGCAGGGATGAACACTGAAGCTTTCTTT
.	TRBV5-1	.	TRBJ1-1	CASSPGGGTEAFF	TGCGCCAGCAGCCCCGGGGGGGGCACTGAAGCTTTCTTT
.	TRBV7-9	.	TRBJ1-2	CASTDTLALYSVGGRYTF	TGTGCCAGCACCGACACCCTAGCCTTATATTCCGTCGGGGGTCGCTACACCTTC
.	TRBV24-1	.	TRBJ2-5	CATSSGQLQETQYF	TGTGCCACCTCCTCTGGACAGCTTCAAGAGACCCAGTACTTC
once	TRBV6-5	.	TRBJ1-1	CASREGLSVTEAFF	TGTGCCAGCAGGGAGGGTTTAAGTGTGACTGAAGCTTTCTTT
.	TRBV19	.	TRBJ1-1	CASSINVGGEAFF	TGTGCCAGTAGTATAAACGTAGGGGGTGAAGCTTTCTTT
.	TRBV19	.	TRBJ1-1	CASTTGPGHEAFF	TGTGCCAGTACTACAGGACCCGGCCATGAAGCTTTCTTT
.	TRBV2	.	TRBJ2-5	CASSEALGTQYF	TGTGCCAGCAGTGAAGCGCTCGGGACCCAGTACTTC
.	TRBV28	.	TRBJ1-1	CASSFSPWGGMNTEAFF	TGTGCCAGCAGTTTTTCCCCTTGGGGGGGAATGAACACTGAAGCTTTCTTT
.	TRBV15	.	TRBJ2-3	CATSRAPAGSPADTQYF	TGTGCCACCAGCAGAGCCCCAGCCGGGTCCCCGGCAGATACGCAGTATTTT
.	TRBV28	TRBD1	TRBJ1-5	CASSSGQGGNQPQHF	TGTGCCAGCAGTTCTGGGCAGGGGGGCAATCAGCCCCAGCATTTT
.	TRBV20-1	.	TRBJ1-2	CSASLDRVSYGYYGYTF	TGCAGTGCTAGTCTGGACAGAGTATCTTATGGGTACTATGGCTACACCTTC
.	TRBV7-9	TRBD1	TRBJ1-2	CASSFRDREVGGYTF	TGTGCCAGCAGCTTCCGGGACAGGGAAGTAGGTGGCTACACCTTC
.	TRBV2	TRBD1	TRBJ1-2	CASSPGTGVSAGYTF	TGTGCCAGCAGCCCCGGGACAGGGGTATCCGCTGGCTACACCTTC
.	TRBV7-2	.	TRBJ1-1	CASSPLRGNTEAFF	TGTGCCAGCAGCCCGCTTCGGGGGAACACTGAAGCTTTCTTT
.	TRBV7-9	TRBD2	TRBJ2-1	CASSLLLAGVGNEQFF	TGTGCCAGCAGCTTACTTCTAGCGGGAGTAGGAAATGAGCAGTTCTTC
.	TRBV7-2	.	TRBJ2-7	CASSSQGNEQYF	TGTGCCAGCAGCTCTCAGGGGAACGAGCAGTACTTC
once	TRBV28	.	TRBJ2-6	CASSLLGRKSSGANVLTF	TGTGCCAGCAGTTTATTAGGCAGGAAATCCTCTGGGGCCAACGTCCTGACTTTC
.	TRBV11-2	.	TRBJ1-2	CASNPERRDGYTF	TGTGCCAGCAACCCCGAGAGGAGGGATGGCTACACCTTC
once	TRBV25-1	TRBD2	TRBJ2-5	CASSEAQREMEETQYF	TGTGCCAGCAGTGAAGCCCAGCGGGAGATGGAAGAGACCCAGTACTTC
.	TRBV11-2	.	TRBJ2-1	CASSGESGPYNEQFF	TGTGCCAGCAGCGGGGAGAGTGGGCCCTACAATGAGCAGTTCTTC
.	TRBV19	TRBD2	TRBJ2-1	CASSIPRLAAYNEQFF	TGTGCCAGTAGTATCCCCCGACTAGCGGCCTACAATGAGCAGTTCTTC
.	TRBV5-1	.	TRBJ1-3	CASSSISGTHSGNTIYF	TGCGCCAGCAGCAGCATCTCCGGGACTCACTCTGGAAACACCATATATTTT
.	TRBV18	.	TRBJ2-5	CASSPSGTSQETQYF	TGTGCCAGCTCACCATCCGGGACTTCACAAGAGACCCAGTACTTC
.	TRBV11-2	.	TRBJ2-7	CASSPRFQREQYF	TGTGCCAGCAGCCCCCGGTTCCAGCGCGAGCAGTACTTC
.	TRBV7-9	TRBD1	TRBJ2-2	CASSASPDRGGTNTGELFF	TGTGCCAGCAGCGCCTCCCCGGACAGGGGGGGCACGAACACCGGGGAGCTGTTTTTT
.	TRBV7-2	.	TRBJ2-1	CASSLTLDRNEQFF	TGTGCCAGCAGCTTAACCCTGGACAGAAATGAGCAGTTCTTC
few	TRBV11-2	.	TRBJ1-6	CASSLTPGGAGYSPLHF	TGTGCCAGCAGCTTAACCCCGGGTGGGGCAGGGTACTCACCCCTCCACTTT
.	TRBV27	.	TRBJ1-1	CASSFTLMGPGTEAFF	TGTGCCAGCAGTTTTACTCTAATGGGGCCAGGGACTGAAGCTTTCTTT
.	TRBV5-4	.	TRBJ2-1	CASSSGTLSSYNEQFF	TGTGCCAGCAGCTCCGGGACTCTGAGCTCCTACAATGAGCAGTTCTTC
.	TRBV18	.	TRBJ1-4	CASSPVAGTTNEKLFF	TGTGCCAGCTCACCGGTAGCCGGGACAACTAATGAAAAACTGTTTTTT
.	TRBV10-3	TRBD2	TRBJ2-3	CAIRGTSDPDTQYF	TGTGCCATCAGGGGGACTAGCGATCCAGATACGCAGTATTTT
.	TRBV2	TRBD1	TRBJ1-5	CASTETGGGNQPQHF	TGTGCCAGCACCGAGACAGGGGGCGGCAATCAGCCCCAGCATTTT
.	TRBV19	TRBD1	TRBJ1-3	CASSKTGDSGNTIYF	TGTGCCAGTAGTAAGACAGGGGACTCTGGAAACACCATATATTTT
.	TRBV18	TRBD2	TRBJ2-2	CASSPLSGETNTGELFF	TGTGCCAGCTCACCACTTAGCGGGGAAACGAACACCGGGGAGCTGTTTTTT